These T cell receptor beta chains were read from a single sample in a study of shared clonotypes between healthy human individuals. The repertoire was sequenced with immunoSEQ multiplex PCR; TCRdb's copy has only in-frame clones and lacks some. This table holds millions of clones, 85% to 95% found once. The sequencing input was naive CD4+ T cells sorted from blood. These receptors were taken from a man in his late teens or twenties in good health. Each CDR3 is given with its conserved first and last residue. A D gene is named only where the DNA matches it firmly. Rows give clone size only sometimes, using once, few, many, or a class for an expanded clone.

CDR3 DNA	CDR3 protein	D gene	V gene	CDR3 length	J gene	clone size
TGTGCCAGCAGTTACTCGACGGTCTCTGGAAACACCATATATTTT	CASSYSTVSGNTIYF	-	TRBV6-5	15	TRBJ1-3	-
TGCGCCAGCAGCTTGGGGACTAGCGGAAGCACAGATACGCAGTATTTT	CASSLGTSGSTDTQYF	TRBD2	TRBV5-1	16	TRBJ2-3	once
TGTGCCAGTAGTATGGGAAGGGAATCGAACACTGAAGCTTTCTTT	CASSMGRESNTEAFF	-	TRBV19	15	TRBJ1-1	-
TGTGCCACCTCGCTGGCCCCGAACACCGGGGAGCTGTTTTTT	CATSLAPNTGELFF	-	TRBV9	14	TRBJ2-2	-
TGTGCCAGCAGCCAGGTACTAGCGGGAGTCGGGGAGCTGTTTTTT	CASSQVLAGVGELFF	TRBD2	TRBV14	15	TRBJ2-2	-
TGTGCCAGCAGTTACTCAGGGTCAACTAATGAAAAACTGTTTTTT	CASSYSGSTNEKLFF	-	TRBV6-5	15	TRBJ1-4	-
TGCGCCAGCAGCTTGGCAGCGGGAGGGCGCACAGATACGCAGTATTTT	CASSLAAGGRTDTQYF	TRBD2	TRBV5-1	16	TRBJ2-3	-
TGTGCCAGCAGCCCAGGGACTAGCGGGACTAGCACAGATACGCAGTATTTT	CASSPGTSGTSTDTQYF	TRBD2	TRBV11-3	17	TRBJ2-3	-
TGTGCCAGCACGGGACAGGCATATCAGCCCCAGCATTTT	CASTGQAYQPQHF	TRBD1	TRBV2	13	TRBJ1-5	-
TGTGCCTGGAACCCAGGCGGGACAGCCCATCAGCCCCAGCATTTT	CAWNPGGTAHQPQHF	TRBD1	TRBV30	15	TRBJ1-5	-
TGTGCCAGCAAGGCGGGACTAACCGGGGAGCTGTTTTTT	CASKAGLTGELFF	TRBD2	TRBV6-5	13	TRBJ2-2	-
TGCGCCAGCAGGACCGGGACAGTTGATTCCTACGAGCAGTACTTC	CASRTGTVDSYEQYF	TRBD1	TRBV10-2	15	TRBJ2-7	-
TGTGCCAGCAGTTACTTTGCGGGAGGAGGTTCCGATGAGCAGTTCTTC	CASSYFAGGGSDEQFF	TRBD2	TRBV6-5	16	TRBJ2-1	-
TGTGCCTGGGTCCTTAGCGGAACCAACACCGGGGAGCTGTTTTTT	CAWVLSGTNTGELFF	-	TRBV30	15	TRBJ2-2	-
TGTGCCACCAGCAGAGATCGGGCAGGGCAGAGCTATGGCTACACCTTC	CATSRDRAGQSYGYTF	-	TRBV15	16	TRBJ1-2	-
TGCGCCAGCAGTCCGGGCCGCGGCTCCTACGAGCAGTACTTC	CASSPGRGSYEQYF	-	TRBV5-1	14	TRBJ2-7	-
TGTGCCAGCAGCTTACAACTGAACACTGAAGCTTTCTTT	CASSLQLNTEAFF	-	TRBV7-9	13	TRBJ1-1	-
TGTGCCAGCAGTGAAGCGGGGACTAGCGGCTTCTCTGGGGCCAACGTCCTGACTTTC	CASSEAGTSGFSGANVLTF	TRBD2	TRBV6-1	19	TRBJ2-6	-
TGTGCCTGGAGTGTTGGGCCGTACCAAGAGACCCAGTACTTC	CAWSVGPYQETQYF	-	TRBV30	14	TRBJ2-5	-
TGTGCCAGCAGTTTCCGATGGAGGAACACCGGGGAGCTGTTTTTT	CASSFRWRNTGELFF	-	TRBV28	15	TRBJ2-2	-
TGTGCCAGCAGTTTAGTATCGGACACCATATATTTT	CASSLVSDTIYF	-	TRBV28	12	TRBJ1-3	-
TGTGCCAGCAGCTTGGGTGTATGGGGATCTATTAATTCACCCCTCCACTTT	CASSLGVWGSINSPLHF	-	TRBV5-6	17	TRBJ1-6	few
TGTGCCAGCAGTGGCGGGGCTAGAGGGATGTACGAGCAGTACTTC	CASSGGARGMYEQYF	-	TRBV25-1	15	TRBJ2-7	-
TGTGCCAGCTCACCACCTGAGGGCAGTAACTATGGCTACACCTTC	CASSPPEGSNYGYTF	-	TRBV18	15	TRBJ1-2	-
TGCAGCGTTGCGGCAGGTACCACCTCTGGAAACACCATATATTTT	CSVAAGTTSGNTIYF	-	TRBV29-1	15	TRBJ1-3	-
TGCAGCGTTGATAAAGGGGACAGAACCTACAATGAGCAGTTCTTC	CSVDKGDRTYNEQFF	TRBD1	TRBV29-1	15	TRBJ2-1	once
TGTGCCAGCAGCTTGGGGGGCTTTAGCGGACCCGAGCAGTACTTC	CASSLGGFSGPEQYF	-	TRBV5-6	15	TRBJ2-7	-
TGTGCCAGCAGCACGGGTCCGGGACTTATCTACGAGCAGTACTTC	CASSTGPGLIYEQYF	-	TRBV11-2	15	TRBJ2-7	-
TGTGCCTGGAGTGTGATCAGTAGCTCTGGAAACACCATATATTTT	CAWSVISSSGNTIYF	-	TRBV30	15	TRBJ1-3	-
TGTGCCAGCAGCTTATTGGGGGGTATGAACACTGAAGCTTTCTTT	CASSLLGGMNTEAFF	-	TRBV11-2	15	TRBJ1-1	-
TGCAGCGTTGAACGGCCTCCGAGGTCCTACAATGAGCAGTTCTTC	CSVERPPRSYNEQFF	-	TRBV29-1	15	TRBJ2-1	-
TGTGCCAGCAGTCTCGAGGTCGGGCCGAACACTGAAGCTTTCTTT	CASSLEVGPNTEAFF	-	TRBV5-6	15	TRBJ1-1	-
TGTGCCAGCAGACCGGAGAGTCAAGGGCCCCAGCATTTT	CASRPESQGPQHF	-	TRBV2	13	TRBJ1-5	-
TGTGCCAGCAGCCAAGGGGGGTACCAGTACTTC	CASSQGGYQYF	-	TRBV14	11	TRBJ2-5	-
TGTGCCAGCAGCGTAGCCGGGACCTACAATGAGCAGTTCTTC	CASSVAGTYNEQFF	-	TRBV9	14	TRBJ2-1	-
TGTGCCTGGAGTAGCCCGTTTCTAGATCAGCCCCAGCATTTT	CAWSSPFLDQPQHF	-	TRBV30	14	TRBJ1-5	-
TGTGCCTGGAGTGGGAGGGCGCAAGGGGAAAAACTGTTTTTT	CAWSGRAQGEKLFF	-	TRBV30	14	TRBJ1-4	-
TGTGCCAGCAGTGAGGCCAGGGACACCGGGGAGCTGTTTTTT	CASSEARDTGELFF	-	TRBV2	14	TRBJ2-2	-
TGTGCCAGTAGTCAAACAGGTTGGAGCTACAATGAGCAGTTCTTC	CASSQTGWSYNEQFF	-	TRBV19	15	TRBJ2-1	-
TGTGCCAGTAGTATAACGTCGAACACCGGGGAGCTGTTTTTT	CASSITSNTGELFF	-	TRBV19	14	TRBJ2-2	-
TGTGCCTGGAGAGGGGGCATAGGAAAACTGTTTTTT	CAWRGGIGKLFF	TRBD1	TRBV30	12	TRBJ1-4	few
TGCGCCAGCAGCTTGGGCGACAGGGGGGACACTGAAGCTTTCTTT	CASSLGDRGDTEAFF	TRBD1	TRBV5-1	15	TRBJ1-1	-
TGTGCCACCGGGACCGGTCCAGGCTCTGGGGCCAACGTCCTGACTTTC	CATGTGPGSGANVLTF	-	TRBV10-3	16	TRBJ2-6	-
TGTGCCAGCTCAGCCACAAGTGAAGCTTTCTTT	CASSATSEAFF	-	TRBV18	11	TRBJ1-1	few
TGTGCCACCAGCAGAGATGTAATCCGGGAGGGCGGGGTCTCTAATGAGCAGTACTTC	CATSRDVIREGGVSNEQYF	TRBD2	TRBV15	19	TRBJ2-7	-
TGTGCCAGCATAAGACAGGGGTCTGATGAGCAGTTCTTC	CASIRQGSDEQFF	TRBD1	TRBV27	13	TRBJ2-1	-
TGTGCCAGCAGTGCGGCTAGCGGGGGGGCTAGAGAGACCCAGTACTTC	CASSAASGGARETQYF	TRBD2	TRBV6-1	16	TRBJ2-5	-
TGTGCCAGCAGCATCTTCAAGGGGGGCCACGAGCAGTACTTC	CASSIFKGGHEQYF	-	TRBV7-9	14	TRBJ2-7	-
TGTGCCAGTCTTAGCGGGGGTCCCTCCTACGAGCAGTACTTC	CASLSGGPSYEQYF	TRBD2	TRBV7-3	14	TRBJ2-7	-
TGTGCCAGCAGCCAAAACCCAGGGACAGCCTATGGCTACACCTTC	CASSQNPGTAYGYTF	TRBD1	TRBV7-8	15	TRBJ1-2	-
TGTGCCAGCAGTTTATGGGCGGGGGCGCCCACAGATACGCAGTATTTT	CASSLWAGAPTDTQYF	-	TRBV27	16	TRBJ2-3	-
TGCGCCAGCAGCCAACCGGGACAGAGGAACCATGGCTACACCTTC	CASSQPGQRNHGYTF	TRBD1	TRBV4-1	15	TRBJ1-2	once
TGTGCCAGCAGTTACTCGAGGGGGGCTAATTATGGCTACACCTTC	CASSYSRGANYGYTF	-	TRBV6-5	15	TRBJ1-2	-
TGCGCCAGCAGCTTTGGTGAGGGAGAGACCCAGTACTTC	CASSFGEGETQYF	-	TRBV5-1	13	TRBJ2-5	-
TGTGCCAGCAGCGTAGAGGCGGGAAACACCATATATTTT	CASSVEAGNTIYF	-	TRBV9	13	TRBJ1-3	-
TGTGCCAGCAGTGAATCGTTTGCTCAGCCCCAGCATTTT	CASSESFAQPQHF	-	TRBV6-1	13	TRBJ1-5	few